This record concerns one T cell receptor beta chain sequence. Its antigen is not identified. Time point given: newly diagnosed GD, antithyroid drugs for less than 3 months. Generation of the TCR library employed RNA extracted from PBMCs. Each patient gave Nine milliliters of EDTA-anticoagulated peripheral blood. TCR beta libraries were built with iRepertoire HTBI primers and Arm-PCR of CDR3 regions. One entry per CDR3 protein results from TCRdb running MiXCR on the multiplex PCR reads. The sample records 400,000 to 500,000 distinct CDR3 sequences, around 17% being singletons. The entry originates in a study of regulatory T cells in long-lasting Graves disease. Whole-study results and caveats: TRBV28, TRBJ1-2 and TRBJ2-5 were segments that persistent disease favored. The analysis examined peripheral blood only and excluded thyroid tissue.

V gave up 3 bases and J gave up 6 bases, with 14 bases separating them. The CDR3 contains 15 residues. Germline loops: CDR1 MNHGY, CDR2 SVAAGI. These data also featured in a second study, about T cells in Graves' hyperthyroidism and ophthalmopathy. That study adds: Most clonotypes expanded in the thyroid (above 0.001) were also present in blood.

The origin of this receptor is a woman younger than 45 with Graves disease. The V call is TRBV6-9, the J call TRBJ2-2; D remains unclear. Specimen: peripheral blood mononuclear cells (PBMCs), collected at new diagnosis, from a patient treated with antithyroid drugs. The CDR3 region has the DNA TGTGCCAGCAGTTACTACTCACCTAGGTCCGGGGAGCTGTTTTTT. This gives the protein CASSYYSPRSGELFF.